This paragraph reports one T cell receptor (beta chain). This record belongs to a study of Ad26.COV2.S vaccination and SARS-CoV-2 variants. Germline V gene data show CDR1 as SNHLY and CDR2 as FYNNEI. The CDR3 runs to 14 residues. The V end lost 7 bases, the J end lost 2 bases, and 15 bases lay between the germline ends. Only in-frame clones appear in the TCRdb table, and some are missing; sequencing was by immunoSEQ multiplex PCR. In the table there are 350,000 to 600,000 clones, nearly 90% of which are singletons. Treatment here: some 19 received Ad26.COV2.S at low or high dose, single or two shots; 5 received placebo; per-sample allocation not given. Sampling occurred on day 63 after the first vaccine or placebo injection. An adult donor aged 18-55 years was enrolled in Boston.

The origin of this receptor is a person aged 18-60 years who received the Ad26.COV2.S COVID-19 vaccine or a placebo. The chain uses TRBV2 and TRBJ2-7; D may be TRBD1 or TRBD2 (5 bases each). The sample was peripheral blood, taken in a trial of Ad26.COV2.S vaccine versus placebo. Here the CDR3 DNA reads TGTGCCAGCATGAGGGGACCCGCCGCCTACGAGCAGTACTTC. Protein sequence: CASMRGPAAYEQYF.